This T cell receptor (beta chain) was obtained from a study of a mutant IDH1 vaccine in newly diagnosed glioma. Study-level background: Most patients had received both radiotherapy and temozolomide, the prior options being radiotherapy, temozolomide, or both.

Trimming took 4 bases from V and 4 from J; bases not matched to a gene: 8. This CDR3 contains 16 residues. CDR1 is SGDLS and CDR2 is YYNGEE in the germline V gene. Only a few counts were recorded for this clone. Its antigen is not known. The protocol was immunoSEQ multiplex PCR, while the TCRdb copy is restricted to in-frame clones and leaves out a portion. The sample shows about 82,000 clones, 85% of them seen only once. Specified time point: week 23, last vaccination. The investigators gave 300 ug of mutant IDH1 20-mer peptide in each vaccine dose, together with topical imiquimod. The astrocytomas were IDH1-mutant, ATRX-negative, and WHO grade 3 or 4.

The sample was PBMCs, taken from a glioma patient whose treatment included an IDH1 peptide vaccine. The clonotype was recovered from a man aged 25-45 years with glioma. Some clones in this sample may be carry-over from other donors' samples. The chain recombines TRBV9 with TRBJ1-5, with TRBD1 matching 10 bases. CDR3 in DNA: TGTGCCAGCAGCCCCATCGGACAGGGGGGGAATCAGCCCCAGCATTTT. It codes for CASSPIGQGGNQPQHF.